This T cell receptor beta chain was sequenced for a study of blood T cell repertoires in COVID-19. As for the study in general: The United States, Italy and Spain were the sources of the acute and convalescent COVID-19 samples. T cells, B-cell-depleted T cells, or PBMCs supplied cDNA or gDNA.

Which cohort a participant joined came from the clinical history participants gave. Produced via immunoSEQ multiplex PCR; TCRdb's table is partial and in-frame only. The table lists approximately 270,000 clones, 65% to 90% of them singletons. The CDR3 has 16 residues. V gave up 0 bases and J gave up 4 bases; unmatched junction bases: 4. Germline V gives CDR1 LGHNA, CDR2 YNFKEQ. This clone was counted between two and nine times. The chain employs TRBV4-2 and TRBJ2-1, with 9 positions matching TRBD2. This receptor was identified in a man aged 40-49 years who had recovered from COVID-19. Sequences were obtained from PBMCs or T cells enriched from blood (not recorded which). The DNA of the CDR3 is TGTGCCAGCAGCCAAGATTGGAGCGGGGGGTACAATGAGCAGTTCTTC. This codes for CASSQDWSGGYNEQFF.